This T cell receptor (beta chain) was sequenced in a study of shared clonotypes between healthy human individuals. Findings of the study overall: Clonotype sharing across donors was expected to vary with sequencing depth.

Terminally differentiated effector memory CD45RA+ cells were left out of the naive CD8 fraction, which was CD45RO-negative and positively selected for CCR7. Donors were Caucasian adults residing in Nashville, Tennessee, USA. Worth noting for this clone: Antigen: not known. Other nucleotide sequences in the sample specify the same CDR3.

Study processing details: ImmunoSEQ gave junction-only sequences without quality scores, so filtering differed. The method was immunoSEQ multiplex PCR; TCRdb's version includes in-frame clones alone and lacks a portion of them. For V, J and clone size, that table is used; D and trimming come from the DNA. The sample includes about 1.9 million clones, about 94% seen only once; the top ten take over 1.5%. Trimming stripped 5 bases from V and 4 bases from J, with 7 bases between. This CDR3 contains 12 residues. Germline values: CDR1 MDHEN, CDR2 SYDVKM. The V call is TRBV28, the J call TRBJ2-3, with D maybe TRBD2 (5 bases). The TCR was taken from a man aged 18 to 30 in good health. Some clones in this sample may be carry-over from other donors' samples. Sequenced material: naive CD8+ T cells from PBMCs. CDR3 sequence (DNA): TGTGCCAGCAGTCCCGGGGCAGATACGCAGTATTTT. Translating gives CASSPGADTQYF.